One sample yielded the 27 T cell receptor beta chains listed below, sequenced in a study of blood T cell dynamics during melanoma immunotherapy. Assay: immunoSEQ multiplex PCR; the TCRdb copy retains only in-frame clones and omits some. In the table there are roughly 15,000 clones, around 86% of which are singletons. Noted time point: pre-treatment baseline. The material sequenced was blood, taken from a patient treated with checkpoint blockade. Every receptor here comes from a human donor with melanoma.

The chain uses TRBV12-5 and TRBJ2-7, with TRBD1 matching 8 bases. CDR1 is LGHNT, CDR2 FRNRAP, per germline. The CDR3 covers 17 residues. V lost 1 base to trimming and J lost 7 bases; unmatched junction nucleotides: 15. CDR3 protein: CASGLELSGTGSSEQYF. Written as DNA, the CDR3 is TGTGCTAGTGGTTTGGAACTTTCCGGGACAGGCTCCTCGGAGCAGTACTTC.

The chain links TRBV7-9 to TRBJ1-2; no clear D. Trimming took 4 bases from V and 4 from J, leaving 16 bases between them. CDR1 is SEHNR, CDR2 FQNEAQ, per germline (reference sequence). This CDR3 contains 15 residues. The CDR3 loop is CASSSRTGFGYGYTF. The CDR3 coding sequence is TGTGCCAGCAGCTCGCGGACTGGGTTCGGCTATGGCTACACCTTC.

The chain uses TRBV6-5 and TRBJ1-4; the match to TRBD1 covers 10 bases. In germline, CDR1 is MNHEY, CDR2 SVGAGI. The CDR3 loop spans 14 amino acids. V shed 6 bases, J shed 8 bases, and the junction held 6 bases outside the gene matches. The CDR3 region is CASSQTGGREKLFF. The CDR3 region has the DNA TGTGCCAGCAGCCAGACAGGGGGCAGGGAAAAACTGTTTTTT.

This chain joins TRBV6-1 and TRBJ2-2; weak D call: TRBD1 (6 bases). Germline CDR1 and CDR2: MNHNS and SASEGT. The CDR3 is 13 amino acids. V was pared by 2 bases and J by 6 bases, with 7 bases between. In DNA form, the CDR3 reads TGTGCCAGCAGTGAACCAGGGGCCGGGGAGCTGTTTTTT. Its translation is CASSEPGAGELFF.

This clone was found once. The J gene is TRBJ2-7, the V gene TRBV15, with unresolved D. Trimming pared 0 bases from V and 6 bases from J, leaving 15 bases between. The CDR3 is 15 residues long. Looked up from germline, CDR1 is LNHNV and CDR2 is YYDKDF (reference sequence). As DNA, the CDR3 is TGTGCCACCAGCAGAGATCCCAGACCCGAGGCCGAGCAGTACTTC. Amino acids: CATSRDPRPEAEQYF. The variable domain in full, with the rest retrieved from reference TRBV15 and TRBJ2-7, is DAMVIQNPRYQVTQFGKPVTLSCSQTLNHNVMYWYQQKSSQAPKLLFHYYDKDFNNEADTPDNFQSRRPNTSFCFLDIRSPGLGDTAMYLCATSRDPRPEAEQYFGPGTRLTVT.

The CDR3 loop is CATSTLAGGTDTQYF. The DNA of the CDR3 is TGTGCCACCAGCACATTAGCGGGGGGCACAGATACGCAGTATTTT. This rearrangement joins TRBV15 to TRBJ2-3; TRBD2 agrees at 9 bases. J gave up 1 base and V 4 bases, and 3 bases lay outside the gene matches. CDR3 size: 15 residues. Germline-derived CDR1 and CDR2 are LNHNV and YYDKDF (reference sequence).

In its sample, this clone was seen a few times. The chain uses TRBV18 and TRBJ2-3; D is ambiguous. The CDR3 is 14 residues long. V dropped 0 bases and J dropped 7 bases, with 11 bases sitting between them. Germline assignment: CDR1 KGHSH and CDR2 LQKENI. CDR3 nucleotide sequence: TGTGCCAGCTCACCACCTTCCACCGAAAATACGCAGTATTTT. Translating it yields CASSPPSTENTQYF.

Here the CDR3 reads CASSTRQGFNEQFF. The CDR3 DNA follows: TGTGCCAGCAGCACGCGACAGGGGTTCAATGAGCAGTTCTTC. This chain uses TRBV9 with TRBJ2-1; 8 bases agree with TRBD1. The germline V gene has CDR1 SGDLS and CDR2 YYNGEE. The CDR3 is 14 residues long. The trim removed 4 bases at V and 6 bases at J, leaving 6 bases unmatched. Full variable domain (remainder filled in from reference TRBV9 and TRBJ2-1): DSGVTQTPKHLITATGQRVTLRCSPRSGDLSVYWYQQSLDQGLQFLIQYYNGEERAKGNILERFSAQQFPDLHSELNLSSLELGDSALYFCASSTRQGFNEQFFGPGTRLTVL.

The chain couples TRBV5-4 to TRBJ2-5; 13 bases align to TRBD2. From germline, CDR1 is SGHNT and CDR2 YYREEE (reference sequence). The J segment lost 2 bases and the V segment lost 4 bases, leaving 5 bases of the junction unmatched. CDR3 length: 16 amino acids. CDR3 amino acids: CASSGGTSGKQETQYF. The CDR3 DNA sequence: TGTGCCAGCAGCGGGGGGACTAGCGGGAAACAAGAGACCCAGTACTTC.

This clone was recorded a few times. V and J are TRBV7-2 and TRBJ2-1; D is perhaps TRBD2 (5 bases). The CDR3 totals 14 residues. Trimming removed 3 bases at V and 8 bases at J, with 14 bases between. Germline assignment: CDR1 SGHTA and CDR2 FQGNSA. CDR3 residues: CASSFGGVRDEQFF. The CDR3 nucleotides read TGTGCCAGCAGCTTTGGAGGCGTCCGGGATGAGCAGTTCTTC.

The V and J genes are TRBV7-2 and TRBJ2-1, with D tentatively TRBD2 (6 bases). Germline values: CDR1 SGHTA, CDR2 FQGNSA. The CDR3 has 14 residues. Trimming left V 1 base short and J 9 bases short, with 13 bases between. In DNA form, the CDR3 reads TGTGCCAGCAGCTTAGTCCCCGGGCGGGGTGAGCAGTTCTTC. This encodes CASSLVPGRGEQFF.

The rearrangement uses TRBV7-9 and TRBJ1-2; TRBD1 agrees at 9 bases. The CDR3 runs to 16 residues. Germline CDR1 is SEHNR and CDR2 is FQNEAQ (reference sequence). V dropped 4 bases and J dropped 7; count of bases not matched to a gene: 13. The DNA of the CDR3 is TGTGCCAGCAGCTCATCGGGGACAGGGAGAGAAAGTGGCTACACCTTC. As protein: CASSSSGTGRESGYTF.

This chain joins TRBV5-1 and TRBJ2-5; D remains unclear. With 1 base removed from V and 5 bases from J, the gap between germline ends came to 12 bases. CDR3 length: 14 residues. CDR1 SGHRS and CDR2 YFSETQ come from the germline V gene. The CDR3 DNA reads TGCGCCAGCAGCTTGCAGTTCTTGGAGGAGACCCAGTACTTC. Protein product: CASSLQFLEETQYF.

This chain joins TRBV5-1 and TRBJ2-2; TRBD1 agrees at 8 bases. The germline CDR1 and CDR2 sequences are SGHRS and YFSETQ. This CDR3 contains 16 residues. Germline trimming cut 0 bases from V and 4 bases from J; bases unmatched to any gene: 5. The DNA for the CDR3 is TGCGCCAGCAGCTTGGGTCACAGGGGGATCACCGGGGAGCTGTTTTTT. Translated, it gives CASSLGHRGITGELFF.

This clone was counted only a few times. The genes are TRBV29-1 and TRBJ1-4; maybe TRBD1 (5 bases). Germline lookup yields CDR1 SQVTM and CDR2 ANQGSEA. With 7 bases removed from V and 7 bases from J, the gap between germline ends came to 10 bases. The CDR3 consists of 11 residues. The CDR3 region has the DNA TGCAGCGCCCTCGACAGTGAAAAACTGTTTTTT. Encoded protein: CSALDSEKLFF.

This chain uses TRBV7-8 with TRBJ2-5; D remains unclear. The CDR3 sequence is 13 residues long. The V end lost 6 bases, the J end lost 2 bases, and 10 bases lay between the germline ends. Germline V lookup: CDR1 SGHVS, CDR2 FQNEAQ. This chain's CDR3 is CASRPSIQETQYF. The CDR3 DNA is TGTGCCAGCAGACCCAGTATACAAGAGACCCAGTACTTC.

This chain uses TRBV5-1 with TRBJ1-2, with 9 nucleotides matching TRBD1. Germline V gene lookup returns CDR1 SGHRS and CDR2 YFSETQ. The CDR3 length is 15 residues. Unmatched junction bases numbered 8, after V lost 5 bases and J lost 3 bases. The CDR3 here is CASRIGWTGDYGYTF. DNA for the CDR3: TGCGCCAGCAGGATTGGCTGGACAGGGGACTATGGCTACACCTTC.

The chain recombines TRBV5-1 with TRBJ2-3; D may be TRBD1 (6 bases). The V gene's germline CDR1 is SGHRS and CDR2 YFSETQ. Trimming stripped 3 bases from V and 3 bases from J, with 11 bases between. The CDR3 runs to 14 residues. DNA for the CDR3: TGCGCCAGCAGCTCCTTCCAGGGGACAGATACGCAGTATTTT. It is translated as CASSSFQGTDTQYF.

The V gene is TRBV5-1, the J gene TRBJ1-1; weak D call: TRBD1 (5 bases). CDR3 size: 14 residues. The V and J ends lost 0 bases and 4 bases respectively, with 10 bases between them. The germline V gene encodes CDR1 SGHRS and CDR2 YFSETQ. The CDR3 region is CASSLGHGGTEAFF. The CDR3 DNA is TGCGCCAGCAGCTTGGGGCATGGGGGCACTGAAGCTTTCTTT.

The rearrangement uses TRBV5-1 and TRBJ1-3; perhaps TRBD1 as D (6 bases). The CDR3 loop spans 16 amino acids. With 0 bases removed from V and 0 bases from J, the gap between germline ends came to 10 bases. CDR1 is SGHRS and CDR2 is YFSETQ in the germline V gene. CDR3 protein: CASSLAGATSGNTIYF. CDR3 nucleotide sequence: TGCGCCAGCAGCTTGGCAGGGGCCACCTCTGGAAACACCATATATTTT.

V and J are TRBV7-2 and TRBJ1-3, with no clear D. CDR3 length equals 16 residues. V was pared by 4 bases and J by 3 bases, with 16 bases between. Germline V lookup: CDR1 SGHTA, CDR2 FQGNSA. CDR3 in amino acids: CASSSRQAVGGNTIYF. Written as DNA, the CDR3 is TGTGCCAGCAGCTCCCGCCAGGCCGTCGGTGGAAACACCATATATTTT.

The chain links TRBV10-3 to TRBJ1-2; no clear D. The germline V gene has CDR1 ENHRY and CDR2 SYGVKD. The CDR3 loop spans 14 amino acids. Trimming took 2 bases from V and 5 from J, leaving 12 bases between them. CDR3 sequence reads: CAISEPGRMYGYTF. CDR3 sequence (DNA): TGTGCCATCAGTGAGCCGGGTAGGATGTATGGCTACACCTTC.

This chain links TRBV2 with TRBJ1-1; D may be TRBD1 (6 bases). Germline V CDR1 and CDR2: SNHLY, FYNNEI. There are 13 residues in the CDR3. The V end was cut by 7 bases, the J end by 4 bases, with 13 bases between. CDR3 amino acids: CASNIQGGTEAFF. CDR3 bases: TGTGCCAGCAACATACAGGGTGGCACTGAAGCTTTCTTT.

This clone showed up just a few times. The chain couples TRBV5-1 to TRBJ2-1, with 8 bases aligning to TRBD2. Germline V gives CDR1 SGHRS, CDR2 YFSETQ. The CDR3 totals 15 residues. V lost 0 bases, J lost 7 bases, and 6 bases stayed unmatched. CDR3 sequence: CASSLGLAGLNEQFF. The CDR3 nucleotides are TGCGCCAGCAGCTTGGGGCTAGCGGGCCTTAATGAGCAGTTCTTC.

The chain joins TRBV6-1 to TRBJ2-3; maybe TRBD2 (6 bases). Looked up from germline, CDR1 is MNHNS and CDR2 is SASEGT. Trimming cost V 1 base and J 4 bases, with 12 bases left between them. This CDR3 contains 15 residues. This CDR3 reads CASSEVGGGPDTQYF. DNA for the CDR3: TGTGCCAGCAGTGAAGTGGGGGGTGGGCCAGATACGCAGTATTTT.

This CDR3 is CASSLEGRTGINTQYF. DNA for the CDR3: TGCGCCAGCAGCTTGGAGGGCCGGACAGGGATTAATACGCAGTATTTT. This chain connects TRBV5-1 to TRBJ2-3, with 8 bases matching TRBD1. From germline, CDR1 is SGHRS and CDR2 YFSETQ. V trimming: 0 bases; J trimming: 7 bases; junction bases outside the gene matches: 10. The CDR3 contains 16 residues.

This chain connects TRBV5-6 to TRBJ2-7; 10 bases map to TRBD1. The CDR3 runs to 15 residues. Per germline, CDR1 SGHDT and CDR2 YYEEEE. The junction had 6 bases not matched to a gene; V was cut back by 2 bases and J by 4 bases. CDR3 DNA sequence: TGTGCCAGCAGCTTACCGGGACAGGGGAAATACGAGCAGTACTTC. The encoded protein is CASSLPGQGKYEQYF.